These T cell receptor beta chains were read from a single sample in a study of control samples from healthy donors and cancer patients. Sequencing was performed with immunoSEQ multiplex PCR; in TCRdb, only in-frame clones are kept and a portion is missing. The repertoire has roughly 90,000 clones, roughly 93% of them found once; the top ten carry about 1.5%. The sequenced sample consisted of blood. The receptors were sampled from a woman in her 30s in good health. Each CDR3 is given with its conserved first and last residue. Clone size, where shown, is once, few, many, or a class for clones that have expanded.

V gene: TRBV18
clone size: -
J gene: TRBJ1-2
CDR3 protein: CASSLRQDYGYTF

V gene: TRBV5-1
clone size: -
J gene: TRBJ1-1
CDR3 protein: CASSLDRDTEAFF

V gene: TRBV7-9
clone size: -
J gene: TRBJ1-2
CDR3 protein: CASSGSNYGYTF

V gene: TRBV11-3
clone size: -
J gene: TRBJ2-3
CDR3 protein: CASSLRRPSTDTQYF

V gene: TRBV4-2
clone size: -
J gene: TRBJ2-1
CDR3 protein: CASSRGQGPYNEQFF

V gene: TRBV28
clone size: -
J gene: TRBJ2-2
CDR3 protein: CASSSGQGDTGELFF

V gene: TRBV21-1
clone size: -
J gene: TRBJ2-3
CDR3 protein: CASSKEGALKQLHTDTQYF

V gene: TRBV11-2
clone size: -
J gene: TRBJ2-2
CDR3 protein: CASSLPTGPNTGELFF

V gene: TRBV11-2
clone size: -
J gene: TRBJ2-3
CDR3 protein: CASSLVGGAGFTDTQYF

V gene: TRBV28
clone size: -
J gene: TRBJ2-7
CDR3 protein: CASSSGASYEQYF

V gene: TRBV5-4
clone size: -
J gene: TRBJ2-5
CDR3 protein: CASSLGVEKTQYF

V gene: TRBV27
clone size: -
J gene: TRBJ2-4
CDR3 protein: CASSLSQGGNIQYF

V gene: TRBV10-3
clone size: -
J gene: TRBJ2-2
CDR3 protein: CAISPGQNTGELFF

V gene: TRBV6-5
clone size: -
J gene: TRBJ2-1
CDR3 protein: CASTGTSGYNEQFF

V gene: TRBV21-1
clone size: -
J gene: TRBJ1-2
CDR3 protein: CASSIVYGYTF

V gene: TRBV18
clone size: -
J gene: TRBJ2-1
CDR3 protein: CASSPPLGSGSSYNEQFF

V gene: TRBV5-4
clone size: -
J gene: TRBJ2-7
CDR3 protein: CASSQGQATTYEQYF

V gene: TRBV12-5
clone size: -
J gene: TRBJ2-3
CDR3 protein: CASGTSGTDTQYF

V gene: TRBV7-6
clone size: -
J gene: TRBJ2-1
CDR3 protein: CASSLEWEDNEQFF

V gene: TRBV27
clone size: once
J gene: TRBJ1-1
CDR3 protein: CASSNLQGALEAFF

V gene: TRBV7-9
clone size: -
J gene: TRBJ2-1
CDR3 protein: CASSPRPGQALNEQFF

V gene: TRBV29-1
clone size: -
J gene: TRBJ2-7
CDR3 protein: CSVRTTWTSGATYEQYF

V gene: TRBV3-1/TRBV3-2
clone size: -
J gene: TRBJ1-2
CDR3 protein: CASSPPYRGNYGYTF

V gene: TRBV11-2
clone size: -
J gene: TRBJ1-1
CDR3 protein: CASRESGGTEAFF

V gene: TRBV6-6
clone size: -
J gene: TRBJ1-4
CDR3 protein: CASSYSRTGQQEKLFF

V gene: TRBV6-4
clone size: -
J gene: TRBJ2-1
CDR3 protein: CASSAVAGATNEQFF

V gene: TRBV21-1
clone size: -
J gene: TRBJ1-4
CDR3 protein: CASSKEGDRGPATNEKLFF

V gene: TRBV7-9
clone size: -
J gene: TRBJ1-1
CDR3 protein: CASSLGQGDTEAFF

V gene: TRBV11-2
clone size: -
J gene: TRBJ1-4
CDR3 protein: CASSLDPNAPGKLFF

V gene: TRBV7-3
clone size: -
J gene: TRBJ1-1
CDR3 protein: CASSHRSRTEAFF

V gene: TRBV6-4
clone size: once
J gene: TRBJ2-2
CDR3 protein: CASSAEWVSTGELFF

V gene: TRBV10-3
clone size: -
J gene: TRBJ2-1
CDR3 protein: CAISVGLAGEQFF

V gene: TRBV19
clone size: -
J gene: TRBJ2-1
CDR3 protein: CASSIGGTNNEQFF

V gene: TRBV28
clone size: -
J gene: TRBJ2-1
CDR3 protein: CASSLTSGTVEQFF

V gene: TRBV10-3
clone size: once
J gene: TRBJ2-1
CDR3 protein: CAISDPDRGTLEEQFF

V gene: TRBV19
clone size: -
J gene: TRBJ2-7
CDR3 protein: CASSPGTGVWEQYF

V gene: TRBV3-1/TRBV3-2
clone size: -
J gene: TRBJ1-4
CDR3 protein: CASSQWDSSTNEKLFF

V gene: TRBV10-2
clone size: -
J gene: TRBJ1-1
CDR3 protein: CASSESGAAFF

V gene: TRBV6-5
clone size: -
J gene: TRBJ2-1
CDR3 protein: CASSYSPGSSYNEQFF

V gene: TRBV27
clone size: -
J gene: TRBJ1-1
CDR3 protein: CASSLGGVGTEAFF

V gene: TRBV11-1
clone size: -
J gene: TRBJ2-2
CDR3 protein: CASSLQRGSNTGELFF